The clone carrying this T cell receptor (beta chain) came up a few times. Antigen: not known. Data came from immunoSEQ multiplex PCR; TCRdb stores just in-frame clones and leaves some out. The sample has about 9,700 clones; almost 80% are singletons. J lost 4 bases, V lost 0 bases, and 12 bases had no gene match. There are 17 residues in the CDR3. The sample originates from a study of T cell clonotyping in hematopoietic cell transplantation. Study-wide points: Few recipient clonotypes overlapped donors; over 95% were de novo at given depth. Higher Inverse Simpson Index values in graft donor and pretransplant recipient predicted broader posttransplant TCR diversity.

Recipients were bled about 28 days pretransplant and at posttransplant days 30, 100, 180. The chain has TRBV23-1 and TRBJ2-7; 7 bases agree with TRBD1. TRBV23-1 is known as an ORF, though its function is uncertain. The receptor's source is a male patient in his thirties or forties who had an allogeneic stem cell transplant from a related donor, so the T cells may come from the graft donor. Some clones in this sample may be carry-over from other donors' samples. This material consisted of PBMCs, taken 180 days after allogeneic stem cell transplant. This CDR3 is CASSQSPDGQVGYEQYF. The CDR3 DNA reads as TGCGCCAGCAGTCAATCACCCGACGGACAGGTGGGGTACGAGCAGTACTTC.